Detailed here is one TCR beta chain. The sample belongs to a study of blood T cell repertoires in COVID-19. The overall study: Acute-phase and convalescent COVID-19 samples originated in the United States, Italy and Spain. The analysed material was cDNA or gDNA that came from T cells, B-cell-depleted T cells, or PBMCs.

Source study methods: Using reference gene primer amplification, nucleated cell counts were estimated. The assay was immunoSEQ multiplex PCR, and TCRdb's table has in-frame clones only and misses some. The V and J calls and the clone size are those of that table, but D and trimming were determined from the DNA. This table holds more than 95,000 clones, around four fifths found once. Per germline, CDR1 SGHNT and CDR2 YYREEE (reference sequence). V was clipped by 0 bases and J by 3 bases; unmatched bases: 2. The CDR3 extends over 15 amino acids. The chain recombines TRBV5-4 with TRBJ2-2, with 7 bases identical to TRBD2. The clonotype originates from a man between 60 and 75 years old with acute or convalescent COVID-19. The material sequenced was peripheral blood. CDR3 sequence (DNA): TGTGCCAGCAGCTTGGCTAGCGGACACACCGGGGAGCTGTTTTTT. Protein product: CASSLASGHTGELFF.